One sample yielded the 10 T cell receptor beta chains listed below, sequenced in a study of cytomegalovirus exposure and HLA in healthy donors. TCRdb's table, derived via immunoSEQ multiplex PCR, lists solely in-frame clones and lacks some. Of around 160,000 clones in the sample, 88% are singletons; the top ten hold around 3%. The sample taken for sequencing was PBMCs. The receptors were gathered from a young man in good health and CMV-seronegative.

This chain connects TRBV7-9 to TRBJ1-1; D is unclear. Between the trimmed V and J ends, which lost 2 bases and 4 bases, there was a span of 14 bases. The CDR3 sequence is 15 residues long. From germline, CDR1 is SEHNR and CDR2 FQNEAQ (reference sequence). CDR3 DNA sequence: TGTGCCAGCAGCTTAATCCTGCTGGGCACCACTGAAGCTTTCTTT. This sequence encodes CASSLILLGTTEAFF.

The gene calls are TRBV5-8 and TRBJ2-5, with 11 positions matching TRBD2. Trimming removed 5 bases from V and 5 bases from J; junction bases left unmatched: 14. In germline, CDR1 is SGHTS, CDR2 YDEGEE. The CDR3 loop spans 17 amino acids. The DNA of the CDR3 is TGTGCCAGCAGGCCTCTAGCGGGGGGTCCTGGTATGGAGACCCAGTACTTC. It is translated as CASRPLAGGPGMETQYF.

This chain connects TRBV5-6 to TRBJ1-5; TRBD1 is a possible D gene (5 bases). V was clipped by 4 bases and J by 0 bases, with 11 bases between them. Germline lookup yields CDR1 SGHDT and CDR2 YYEEEE. CDR3 length: 15 amino acids. The CDR3 nucleotides are TGTGCCAGCAGCCCGCCAAGGGGTAGCAATCAGCCCCAGCATTTT. It is translated as CASSPPRGSNQPQHF. The complete variable domain, with remaining parts taken from reference TRBV5-6 and TRBJ1-5, reads DAGVTQSPTHLIKTRGQQVTLRCSPKSGHDTVSWYQQALGQGPQFIFQYYEEEERQRGNFPDRFSGHQFPNYSSELNVNALLLGDSALYLCASSPPRGSNQPQHFGDGTRLSIL.

The gene calls are TRBV7-8 and TRBJ1-1; the match to TRBD1 covers 8 bases. The V and J ends lost 5 bases and 3 bases, in that order; junction bases with no gene match: 8. CDR1 SGHVS and CDR2 FQNEAQ come from the germline V gene. The CDR3 is 15 residues long. The CDR3 loop is CASSLRQGRYTEAFF. The CDR3 DNA follows: TGTGCCAGCAGCCTCAGACAGGGGAGATACACTGAAGCTTTCTTT.

The sample holds a few counts of this clone. The CDR3 DNA reads as TGTGCCAGCAGCCAAGACGGGACAGCCTACACCGGGGAGCTGTTTTTT. Translation gives CASSQDGTAYTGELFF. This chain uses TRBV4-2 with TRBJ2-2; 7 bases agree with TRBD1. The CDR3 loop spans 16 amino acids. Per the germline V gene, CDR1 is LGHNA and CDR2 is YNFKEQ. With 0 bases clipped from V and 3 bases from J, the junction kept 4 bases outside the gene matches.

The chain recombines TRBV28 with TRBJ1-2; no definite D call. The germline gives CDR1 MDHEN, CDR2 SYDVKM. The ends were cut back, 2 bases at V and 3 bases at J, with 10 bases in the middle. This CDR3 is built from 14 residues. This chain's CDR3 is CASSLVRGDYGYTF. Written as DNA, the CDR3 is TGTGCCAGCAGTTTAGTCCGGGGAGACTATGGCTACACCTTC.

The CDR3 spells CASSQDQAENYGYTF. In nucleotides, the CDR3 is TGCGCCAGCAGCCAAGATCAGGCAGAAAACTATGGCTACACCTTC. This sequence joins TRBV4-1 and TRBJ1-2; D remains unclear. Trimming stripped 0 bases from V and 2 bases from J, with 10 bases between. The germline gives CDR1 MGHRA, CDR2 YSYEKL. The CDR3 loop spans 15 amino acids.

J is TRBJ1-2 and V is TRBV6-5, with D hard to call. Trimming pared 0 bases from V and 4 bases from J, leaving 12 bases between. This CDR3 contains 15 residues. Germline-derived CDR1 and CDR2 are MNHEY and SVGAGI. The CDR3 nucleotides are TGTGCCAGCAGTTACTCGCGGGATTTACTCTATGGCTACACCTTC. Translated: CASSYSRDLLYGYTF.

This clone was detected only a few times. The V and J genes are TRBV14 and TRBJ1-2; D remains ambiguous. The germline V gene encodes CDR1 SGHDN and CDR2 FVKESK. The CDR3 extends over 13 amino acids. V lost 4 bases to trimming and J lost 8 bases, with 14 bases between them. The CDR3 spells CASSPATGIGYTF. The CDR3, as DNA: TGTGCCAGCAGCCCTGCCACGGGGATAGGCTACACCTTC.

This chain joins TRBV5-5 and TRBJ2-7; 9 bases map to TRBD1. The CDR3 extends over 14 amino acids. Trimming at V came to 4 bases and at J to 4 bases, leaving 6 bases not matched to a gene. Looked up from germline, CDR1 is SGHKS and CDR2 is YYEKEE (reference sequence). The DNA for the CDR3 is TGTGCCAGCAGCACCTGGACAGGGGATTACGAGCAGTACTTC. Translating it yields CASSTWTGDYEQYF.